These 8 T cell receptor beta chains originate from one sample sequenced in a study of T cell repertoires in cytomegalovirus infection. TCRdb reanalysed the reads using MiXCR and keeps one entry per CDR3 protein. Here the sample spans about 490,000 distinct CDR3 sequences, about 11% being singletons. Material: PBMCs. The receptors were gathered from a human donor in good health (CMV status not recorded). Some clones in this sample may be carry-over from other donors' samples.

The chain is built from TRBV18 and TRBJ1-1, with a weak D call TRBD1 (5 bases). CDR1 KGHSH and CDR2 LQKENI come from the germline V gene. This CDR3 is 16 amino acids long. V was pared by 8 bases and J by 2 bases, with 21 bases between. CDR3 bases: TGTGCCAGCGCCTCCAAAGCGGGGGAGCTCAACACTGAAGCTTTCTTT. Residues: CASASKAGELNTEAFF.

This chain links TRBV5-1 with TRBJ1-5; 7 bases are shared with TRBD1. Germline loops: CDR1 SGHRS, CDR2 YFSETQ. After removal of 4 bases from V and 1 base from J, the junction contained 8 bases not matched to a gene. CDR3 size: 16 residues. The CDR3 DNA reads TGCGCCAGCAGCCTCCACGACAGGGAGAGCAATCAGCCCCAGCATTTT. Protein product: CASSLHDRESNQPQHF.

The chain combines TRBV19 with TRBJ1-5; D is unclear. The CDR3 runs to 14 residues. Germline lookup yields CDR1 LNHDA and CDR2 SQIVND (reference sequence). With 1 base removed from V and 6 bases from J, the gap between germline ends came to 10 bases. CDR3 nucleotide sequence: TGTGCCAGTAGTATAGGGGCCCGAGGTCAGCCCCAGCATTTT. Translation: CASSIGARGQPQHF.

This clonotype showed up just once. V gene TRBV7-4 combines with J gene TRBJ2-3; 7 nucleotides align to TRBD2. This CDR3 spans 17 amino acids. V was clipped by 1 base and J by 2 bases; unmatched bases: 9. Germline values: CDR1 SGHVT, CDR2 SQSDAQ. CDR3 sequence reads: CASSLDGGTIPTDTQYF. The CDR3, as DNA: TGTGCCAGCAGCTTAGATGGAGGGACTATCCCCACAGATACGCAGTATTTT. Complete variable domain (other parts from reference TRBV7-4 and TRBJ2-3): GAGVSQSPRYKVAKRGRDVALRCDSISGHVTLYWYRQTLGQGSEVLTYSQSDAQRDKSGRPSGRFSAERPERSVSTLKIQRTEQGDSAVYLCASSLDGGTIPTDTQYFGPGTRLTVL.

The gene calls are TRBV19 and TRBJ1-6, with 7 bases that match TRBD1. V trimming: 0 bases; J trimming: 9 bases; junction bases outside the gene matches: 2. Germline lookup yields CDR1 LNHDA and CDR2 SQIVND (reference sequence). This CDR3 region has 14 residues. CDR3 protein: CASSIDKGASPLHF. The CDR3 nucleotides are TGTGCCAGTAGTATAGATAAGGGGGCTTCACCCCTCCACTTT.

This clonotype was found many times. V usage is TRBV7-3 and J usage is TRBJ2-7, with D perhaps matching TRBD2 (6 bases). The V end lost 5 bases, the J end lost 6 bases, and 17 bases lay between the germline ends. The CDR3 is 14 amino acids. The germline V gene has CDR1 SGHTA and CDR2 FQGTGA. For the CDR3, the DNA is TGTGCCAGCAGCCCCGACGGGGGAAAGGGCGAGCAGTACTTC. Amino acid sequence: CASSPDGGKGEQYF. Full variable domain (missing parts from reference TRBV7-3 and TRBJ2-7): GAGVSQTPSNKVTEKGKYVELRCDPISGHTALYWYRQSLGQGPEFLIYFQGTGAADDSGLPNDRFFAVRPEGSVSTLKIQRTERGDSAVYLCASSPDGGKGEQYFGPGTRLTVT.

This clonotype was detected only a few times. The V gene is TRBV3-1, the J gene TRBJ1-2; possibly TRBD1 for D (5 bases). From germline, CDR1 is LGHDT and CDR2 YNNKEL (reference sequence). Trimming cost V 1 base and J 8 bases, with 14 bases left between them. The CDR3 totals 14 residues. Here the CDR3 reads CASSQVMSGGGYTF. The DNA for the CDR3 is TGTGCCAGCAGCCAAGTTATGAGCGGGGGGGGCTACACCTTC.

This clonotype was seen ten or more times. This sequence joins TRBV27 and TRBJ2-3; D not resolved. Between the trimmed V and J ends, which lost 10 bases and 2 bases, there was a span of 13 bases. This CDR3 comprises 13 residues. The germline V gene has CDR1 MNHEY and CDR2 SMNVEV (reference sequence). CDR3 amino acids: CATSMWDTDTQYF. DNA for the CDR3: TGTGCCACCTCGATGTGGGACACAGATACGCAGTATTTT.